This is a list of T cell receptor beta chains from one sample in a study of T cell repertoires in cytomegalovirus infection. Using its own MiXCR run on the reads, TCRdb lists one record per CDR3 protein. The sample has some 150,000 distinct CDR3 sequences, about 6.1% seen once. The sample taken for sequencing was PBMCs. These receptors originate from a human donor in good health (CMV status not recorded). Some clones in this sample may be carry-over from other donors' samples. The CDR3 runs from the conserved cysteine through the conserved F or W. A D gene is named only where the DNA matches it firmly. Some rows have no size entry. The others give once, few or many, or a class for an expanded clone.

>TRBV2|-|few|TRBJ2-5
CASTGVTQETQYF
TGTGCCAGCACAGGAGTAACCCAAGAGACCCAGTACTTC
>TRBV7-2|-|many|TRBJ2-1
CASSLAGGTRTNEQFF
TGTGCCAGCAGCTTAGCAGGGGGAACACGGACCAATGAGCAGTTCTTC
>TRBV5-1|-|many|TRBJ2-5
CASSPDQETQYF
TGCGCCAGCAGCCCTGACCAAGAGACCCAGTACTTC
>TRBV3-1|-|few|TRBJ1-3
CASSQDPDPSGNTIYF
TGTGCCAGCAGCCAAGATCCCGATCCCTCTGGAAACACCATATATTTT
>TRBV7-2|-|many|TRBJ2-7
CASSLSGPYEQYF
TGTGCCAGCAGCTTATCGGGACCCTACGAGCAGTACTTC
>TRBV12-3/TRBV12-4|TRBD2|many|TRBJ2-5
CASSLARGLAGSQETQYF
TGTGCCAGCAGTTTAGCGCGGGGCCTAGCGGGGAGCCAAGAGACCCAGTACTTC
>TRBV20-1|TRBD1|few|TRBJ2-7
CSAKTGLGSSYEQYF
TGCAGTGCTAAGACAGGGTTGGGATCTTCCTACGAGCAGTACTTC
>TRBV2|TRBD2|many|TRBJ2-3
CASSAGGGPTDTQYF
TGTGCCAGCAGTGCAGGCGGGGGGCCCACAGATACGCAGTATTTT
>TRBV7-2|-|-|TRBJ1-1
CASSLGVVRTGTEAFF
TGTGCCAGCAGCTTAGGGGTCGTGCGGACGGGCACTGAAGCTTTCTTT
>TRBV7-8|-|few|TRBJ2-1
CASSSSSALGGGFQFF
TGTGCCAGCAGCTCCTCCTCCGCCCTCGGCGGGGGCTTTCAGTTCTTC
>TRBV2|TRBD1|few|TRBJ1-1
CASSFRQGSNTEAFF
TGTGCCAGCAGCTTCAGACAGGGTTCGAACACTGAAGCTTTCTTT
>TRBV7-2|TRBD2|many|TRBJ2-3
CASSRGLAADTQYF
TGTGCCAGCAGCCGGGGACTAGCCGCAGATACGCAGTATTTT
>TRBV11-2|-|many|TRBJ1-1
CASSSERGTEAFF
TGTGCCAGCAGCTCTGAGAGAGGAACTGAAGCTTTCTTT
>TRBV11-2|TRBD1|many|TRBJ1-1
CASSGKIRGRLYWTEAFF
TGTGCCAGCAGCGGGAAGATCAGGGGGCGCTTGTATTGGACTGAAGCTTTCTTT
>TRBV4-1|-|many|TRBJ2-4
CASSQGPGKNIQYF
TGCGCCAGCAGCCAGGGACCGGGCAAAAACATTCAGTACTTC
>TRBV6-2/TRBV6-3|-|-|TRBJ2-5
CASTKRRVSTGETQYF
TGTGCCAGCACCAAGCGAAGGGTCTCAACGGGAGAGACCCAGTACTTC
>TRBV28|TRBD1|many|TRBJ2-7
CASSLSRLGQASYEQYF
TGTGCCAGCAGTTTAAGCCGGTTGGGACAGGCGTCCTACGAGCAGTACTTC
>TRBV10-3|TRBD1|few|TRBJ2-6
CAISEGQGGYGANVLTF
TGTGCCATCAGTGAGGGACAGGGAGGTTACGGGGCCAACGTCCTGACTTTC
>TRBV7-2|-|many|TRBJ1-4
CASSHPMVRTATNEKLFF
TGTGCCAGCAGCCACCCCATGGTTCGGACAGCAACTAATGAAAAACTGTTTTTT
>TRBV19|-|many|TRBJ1-5
CASTSRDPDSNQPQHF
TGTGCCAGTACCTCCCGGGACCCAGATAGCAATCAGCCCCAGCATTTT
>TRBV12-3/TRBV12-4|TRBD1|-|TRBJ1-5
CASSLRSRQGGQQPQHF
TGTGCCAGCAGTTTACGGTCCCGCCAGGGGGGACAGCAGCCCCAGCATTTT
>TRBV12-3/TRBV12-4|TRBD1|many|TRBJ1-5
CASRGTGVNQPQHF
TGTGCCAGCAGGGGGACAGGCGTAAATCAGCCCCAGCATTTT
>TRBV15|-|few|TRBJ1-4
CATSRGQVGSNEKLFF
TGTGCCACCAGCAGAGGGCAGGTCGGGTCTAATGAAAAACTGTTTTTT
>TRBV29-1|TRBD1|few|TRBJ1-1
CSAGQGPNTEAFF
TGCAGCGCCGGACAGGGTCCGAACACTGAAGCTTTCTTT
>TRBV10-3|-|few|TRBJ1-1
CAISESGGPGGTEAFF
TGTGCCATCAGTGAGTCGGGGGGGCCAGGAGGGACTGAAGCTTTCTTT
>TRBV28|TRBD1|many|TRBJ1-5
CASSPGDRGLANQPQHF
TGTGCCAGCAGTCCTGGGGACAGGGGGCTCGCCAATCAGCCCCAGCATTTT